Given below is one T cell receptor (beta chain) in context. Its matching antigen is unknown. A J-beta primer mix and a sample-barcoded 5' primer were used in a second PCR of roughly 6 to 11 cycles. TCRdb called the 5' RACE reads again in MiXCR, with one record for every CDR3 protein. The sample consists of 1.5 million or so distinct CDR3 sequences, 42% of them appearing once. These data belong to a study of blood T cells in healthy people across ages. Notes on the study in general: The diversity estimates, figures obtained from one million T cells, were considered underestimates.

V was trimmed by 1 base and J by 0 bases, leaving 13 bases between them. The CDR3 loop spans 16 amino acids. CDR1 and CDR2 (germline): DFQATT, SNEGSKA (reference sequence). The chain uses TRBV20-1 and TRBJ2-1; D remains unclear. This clonotype was obtained from a woman aged 18-30 years in good health. The sequencing sample was made of blood. DNA of the CDR3: TGCAGTGCTAGAGCCTCGATAGGTAACTCCTACAATGAGCAGTTCTTC. Encoded protein: CSARASIGNSYNEQFF.